This is a list of T cell receptor beta chains from one sample in a study of OX40 agonist ivuxolimab in advanced cancers. This table comes from immunoSEQ multiplex PCR, and its TCRdb copy is limited to in-frame clones, with some not included. The data contain some 46,000 clones, approximately 85% of them singletons. The material sequenced was CD4+ or CD8+ T cells sorted from blood, taken in a trial of the OX40 agonist ivuxolimab. Receptors originate from an adult with an advanced solid tumor such as melanoma, head and neck, liver or kidney cancer. CDR3s leave out the opening cysteine and the closing phenylalanine or tryptophan. The order of the fields is V gene, CDR3 length, J gene, CDR3 protein.

V: TRBV5-1
length: 15
J: TRBJ2-3
CDR3: ASSLASGGTRTDTQY

V: TRBV29-1
length: 15
J: TRBJ2-1
CDR3: SVEDPSSGGAVNEQF

V: TRBV4-1
length: 15
J: TRBJ1-1
CDR3: ASSHFPGQGDRSEAF

V: TRBV14
length: 14
J: TRBJ2-5
CDR3: ASSQAQAYAGETQY

V: TRBV11-2
length: 9
J: TRBJ2-7
CDR3: ASSFSYEQY

V: TRBV29-1
length: 13
J: TRBJ1-1
CDR3: SVEEGARGITEAF

V: TRBV5-5
length: 11
J: TRBJ2-7
CDR3: ASSLIEAGEQY

V: TRBV28
length: 12
J: TRBJ1-1
CDR3: ASWDRPGGTEAF

V: TRBV27
length: 12
J: TRBJ2-1
CDR3: ASSFGTGYNEQF

V: TRBV6-6
length: 13
J: TRBJ2-7
CDR3: ASSYGLDRPYEQY

V: TRBV7-8
length: 12
J: TRBJ2-5
CDR3: ASSLEMYQETQY

V: TRBV4-2
length: 13
J: TRBJ2-3
CDR3: ASSLAGGATDTQY

V: TRBV27
length: 11
J: TRBJ2-7
CDR3: ASSSGDTYEQY

V: TRBV7-8
length: 14
J: TRBJ2-5
CDR3: ASSISGGALTETQY

V: TRBV2
length: 8
J: TRBJ2-1
CDR3: ASSPGEQF

V: TRBV6-5
length: 11
J: TRBJ1-2
CDR3: ASSGGQGGGYT

V: TRBV6-5
length: 13
J: TRBJ1-6
CDR3: ASSYRGQGDSPLH

V: TRBV4-3
length: 11
J: TRBJ2-5
CDR3: ASSQDEGETQY

V: TRBV19
length: 11
J: TRBJ1-1
CDR3: ASSLTGATEAF

V: TRBV6-5
length: 11
J: TRBJ2-3
CDR3: ASSYTSTDTQY

V: TRBV29-1
length: 11
J: TRBJ1-2
CDR3: SVPQGPAYGYT

V: TRBV5-4
length: 14
J: TRBJ2-2
CDR3: ASSLGGPGTTGELF

V: TRBV7-3
length: 12
J: TRBJ2-7
CDR3: ASSLGGETYEQY

V: TRBV27
length: 12
J: TRBJ2-3
CDR3: ASSNIVNTDTQY

V: TRBV29-1
length: 13
J: TRBJ2-1
CDR3: SVEVLGLVVGEQF

V: TRBV28
length: 14
J: TRBJ2-1
CDR3: ASSLGALTSYNEQF

V: TRBV29-1
length: 13
J: TRBJ2-2
CDR3: SVGRAGDLTGELF

V: TRBV4-3
length: 15
J: TRBJ1-1
CDR3: ASSQDGPPSRVTEAF